A single sample gave rise to the 10 T cell receptor beta chains below, sequenced in a study of beta chain features in type 1 diabetes. The investigators reverse transcribed all of the isolated RNA, so they sequenced expressed TCRB transcripts. TCRdb keeps only in-frame clones here, not all; method: immunoSEQ multiplex PCR. Counted here are approximately 140,000 clones, over 8% occurring once; the ten biggest clones make up about 0.6%. The sequencing input was central memory CD4+ T cells from blood. The receptors here all came from a woman aged 40-49 years in good health.

In its sample, this clone was seen a few times. V gene TRBV7-2 combines with J gene TRBJ1-5; 7 bases are a match to TRBD1. The germline V gene has CDR1 SGHTA and CDR2 FQGNSA. There are 14 residues in the CDR3. Trimming took 5 bases from V and 2 from J; bases not matched to a gene: 3. In DNA form, the CDR3 reads TGTGCCAGCAGCCCTACAGGGGGCAATCAGCCCCAGCATTTT. As protein: CASSPTGGNQPQHF.

This clone has only a few counts. The chain joins TRBV7-9 to TRBJ2-3; 10 nucleotides align to TRBD2. Germline trimming cut 5 bases from V and 2 bases from J; bases unmatched to any gene: 4. Germline values: CDR1 SEHNR, CDR2 FQNEAQ (reference sequence). This CDR3 has 15 amino acids. In nucleotides, the CDR3 is TGTGCCAGCAGCCGAACTAGCGGGGCCACAGATACGCAGTATTTT. This encodes CASSRTSGATDTQYF.

The table lists this clone with a few counts. The chain employs TRBV27 and TRBJ1-4, with unresolved D. V lost 7 bases, J lost 0 bases, and 12 bases lay in between. CDR1 is MNHEY, CDR2 SMNVEV, per germline (reference sequence). CDR3 length: 15 residues. CDR3: CASKIRVATNEKLFF. The CDR3 DNA reads as TGTGCCAGCAAGATACGAGTTGCAACTAATGAAAAACTGTTTTTT.

The chain links TRBV4-2 to TRBJ2-5; D not resolved. Germline V gene lookup returns CDR1 LGHNA and CDR2 YNFKEQ. The CDR3 consists of 15 residues. Trimming shortened V by 1 base and J by 1 base, and 10 bases separated the two germline ends. CDR3: CASSQGAPRQETQYF. The CDR3 coding sequence is TGTGCCAGCAGCCAAGGGGCACCGCGCCAAGAGACCCAGTACTTC.

The gene calls are TRBV5-1 and TRBJ2-3; D possibly corresponds to TRBD1 (6 bases). This CDR3 has 13 amino acids. Germline CDR1 and CDR2: SGHRS and YFSETQ. V was trimmed by 7 bases and J by 2 bases, leaving 11 bases between them. The CDR3 sequence is CASSRTVTDTQYF. CDR3 nucleotide sequence: TGCGCCAGCTCCAGGACAGTCACAGATACGCAGTATTTT.

This clone was detected only a few times. V and J are TRBV5-4 and TRBJ2-3, with 7 positions matching TRBD2. The V and J ends lost 1 base and 5 bases, in that order; junction bases with no gene match: 7. The CDR3 has 15 amino acids. Germline V CDR1 and CDR2: SGHNT, YYREEE (reference sequence). The DNA for the CDR3 is TGTGCCAGCAGCTTGATCGGGACGGGGGGAGATACGCAGTATTTT. It specifies CASSLIGTGGDTQYF. Full variable domain (outside the CDR3, taken from reference TRBV5-4 and TRBJ2-3): ETGVTQSPTHLIKTRGQQVTLRCSSQSGHNTVSWYQQALGQGPQFIFQYYREEENGRGNFPPRFSGLQFPNYSSELNVNALELDDSALYLCASSLIGTGGDTQYFGPGTRLTVL.

For this clone: The junction differs from germline at one of its ends, possibly a read error. The CDR3 nucleotides are TGCGCCAGCAGCCTGGGGCGGGACAGGATACTTTACGGGCAGTACTTC. Its protein product is CASSLGRDRILYGQYF. The V gene is TRBV5-1, the J gene TRBJ2-7, with 8 bases that match TRBD1. CDR1 is SGHRS, CDR2 YFSETQ, per germline. The CDR3 contains 16 residues.

This clone was seen more than once but under ten times. This CDR3 is also generated by other DNA sequences in the sample. This chain links TRBV18 with TRBJ1-4; the D is unclear. The V gene's germline CDR1 is KGHSH and CDR2 LQKENI. The CDR3 length is 14 residues. V dropped 0 bases and J dropped 3 bases, with 5 bases sitting between them. The DNA for the CDR3 is TGTGCCAGCTCACCACCGGGAGCTAATGAAAAACTGTTTTTT. Its protein is CASSPPGANEKLFF.

This clone was counted only a few times. This sequence joins TRBV6-1 and TRBJ2-3, with D maybe TRBD2 (5 bases). CDR1 and CDR2 (germline): MNHNS, SASEGT. V shed 6 bases and J shed 10 bases, with 14 bases lying between them. This CDR3 has 12 amino acids. CDR3 region: CASRPSIGAQYF. The CDR3 DNA sequence: TGTGCCAGCAGGCCTAGCATCGGTGCGCAGTATTTT.

The table lists this clone with a few counts. The chain is built from TRBV18 and TRBJ2-7, with 14 bases fitting TRBD2. Germline V CDR1 and CDR2: KGHSH, LQKENI. The CDR3 runs 16 residues. Trimming cost V 0 bases and J 7 bases; bases outside gene matches: 5. Here the CDR3 reads CASSPPGLAGGLEQYF. In nucleotides, the CDR3 is TGTGCCAGCTCACCACCCGGACTAGCGGGGGGCTTGGAGCAGTACTTC.